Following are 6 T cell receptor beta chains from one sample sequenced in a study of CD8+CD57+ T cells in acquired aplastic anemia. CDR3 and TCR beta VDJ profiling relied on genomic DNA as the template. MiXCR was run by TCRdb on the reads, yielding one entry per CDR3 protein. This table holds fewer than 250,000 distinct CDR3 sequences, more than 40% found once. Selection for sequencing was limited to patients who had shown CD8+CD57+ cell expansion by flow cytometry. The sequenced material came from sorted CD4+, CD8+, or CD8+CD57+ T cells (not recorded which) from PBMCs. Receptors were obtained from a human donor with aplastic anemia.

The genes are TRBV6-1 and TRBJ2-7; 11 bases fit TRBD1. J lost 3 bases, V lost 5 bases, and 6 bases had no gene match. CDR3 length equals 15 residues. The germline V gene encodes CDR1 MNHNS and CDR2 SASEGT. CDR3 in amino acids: CASSSSGTGGYEQYF. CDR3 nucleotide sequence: TGTGCCAGCAGTTCCTCCGGGACAGGGGGCTACGAGCAGTACTTC.

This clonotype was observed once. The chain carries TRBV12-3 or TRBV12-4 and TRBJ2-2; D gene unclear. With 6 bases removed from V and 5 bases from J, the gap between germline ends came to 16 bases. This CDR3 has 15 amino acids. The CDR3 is CASRGASRLTGELFF. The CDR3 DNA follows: TGTGCCAGCAGAGGAGCCTCCCGGCTGACCGGGGAGCTGTTTTTT.

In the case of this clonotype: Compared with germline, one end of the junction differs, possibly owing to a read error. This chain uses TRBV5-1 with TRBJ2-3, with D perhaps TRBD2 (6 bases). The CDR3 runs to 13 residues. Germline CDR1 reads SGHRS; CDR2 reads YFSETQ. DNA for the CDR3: TGCGCCAGCAGCTTGACTAGCATAGATACGCAGTATTTT. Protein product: CASSLTSIDTQYF. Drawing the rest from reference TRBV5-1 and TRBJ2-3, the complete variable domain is KAGVTQTPRYLIKTRGQQVTLSCSPISGHRSVSWYQQTPGQGLQFLFEYFSETQRNKGNFPGRFSGRQFSNSRSEMNVSTLELGDSALYLCASSLTSIDTQYFGPGTRLTVL.

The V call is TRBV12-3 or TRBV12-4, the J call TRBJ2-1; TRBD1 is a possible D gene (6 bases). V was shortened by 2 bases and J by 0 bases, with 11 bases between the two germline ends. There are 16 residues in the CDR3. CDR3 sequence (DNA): TGTGCCAGCAGTTTACCCACAGGGACCTCCTACAATGAGCAGTTCTTC. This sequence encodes CASSLPTGTSYNEQFF.

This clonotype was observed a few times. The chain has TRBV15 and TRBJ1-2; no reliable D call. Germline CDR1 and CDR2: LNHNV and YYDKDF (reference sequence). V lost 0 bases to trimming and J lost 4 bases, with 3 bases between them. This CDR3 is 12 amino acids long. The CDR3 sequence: CATSRDGYGYTF. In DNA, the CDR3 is TGTGCCACCAGCAGAGATGGCTATGGCTACACCTTC.

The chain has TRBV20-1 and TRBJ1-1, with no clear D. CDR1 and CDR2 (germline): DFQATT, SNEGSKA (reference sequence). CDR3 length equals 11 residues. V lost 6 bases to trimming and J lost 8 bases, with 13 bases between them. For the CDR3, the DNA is TGCAGTGCCATACCCAAGAAGGAAGCTTTCTTT. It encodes CSAIPKKEAFF.